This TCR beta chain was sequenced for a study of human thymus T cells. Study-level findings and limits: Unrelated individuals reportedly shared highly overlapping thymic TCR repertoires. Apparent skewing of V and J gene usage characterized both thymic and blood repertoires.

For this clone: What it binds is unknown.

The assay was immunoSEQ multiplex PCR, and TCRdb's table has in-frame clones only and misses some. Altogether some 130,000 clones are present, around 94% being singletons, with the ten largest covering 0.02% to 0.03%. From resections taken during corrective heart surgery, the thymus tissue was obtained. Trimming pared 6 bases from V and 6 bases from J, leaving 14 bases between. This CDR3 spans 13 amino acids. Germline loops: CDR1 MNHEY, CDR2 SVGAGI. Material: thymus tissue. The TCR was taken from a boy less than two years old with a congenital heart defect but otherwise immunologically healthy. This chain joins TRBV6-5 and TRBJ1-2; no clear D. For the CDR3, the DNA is TGTGCCAGCAGGCGACTAGGGTTTGATGGCTACACCTTC. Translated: CASRRLGFDGYTF.